The clone carrying this TCR beta chain was seen at least ten times. Its antigen is not identified. This sample is part of a study of regulatory T cells in long-lasting Graves disease. Specified time point: newly diagnosed GD, antithyroid drugs for less than 3 months. The TCR library was made from RNA that had been extracted from PBMCs in TRIzol. Germline values: CDR1 MNHNS, CDR2 SASEGT. Trimming removed 7 bases at V and 2 bases at J, with 17 bases between. This CDR3 spans 16 amino acids. Sequencing libraries for TCR beta were prepared with iRepertoire HTBI primers and Arm-PCR of CDR3 regions. TCRdb analysed the multiplex PCR reads with MiXCR anew, one entry per CDR3 protein. The repertoire holds some 340,000 distinct CDR3 sequences, about 12% seen once, with approximately 19% in the top ten. Overall study results and limits: Accuracy could have been hurt by small sample size.

The sample was also reused in another study, on T cells in Graves' hyperthyroidism and ophthalmopathy.

Source: peripheral blood mononuclear cells (PBMCs), taken at new diagnosis, from a patient treated with antithyroid drugs. The clonotype was recovered from a woman aged 18 to 35 with Graves disease. The rearrangement uses TRBV6-1 and TRBJ2-2; D is ambiguous. This CDR3 reads CASIRLGRPNTGELFF. CDR3 coding DNA: TGTGCCAGCATTCGACTGGGAAGGCCCAACACCGGGGAGCTGTTTTTT.